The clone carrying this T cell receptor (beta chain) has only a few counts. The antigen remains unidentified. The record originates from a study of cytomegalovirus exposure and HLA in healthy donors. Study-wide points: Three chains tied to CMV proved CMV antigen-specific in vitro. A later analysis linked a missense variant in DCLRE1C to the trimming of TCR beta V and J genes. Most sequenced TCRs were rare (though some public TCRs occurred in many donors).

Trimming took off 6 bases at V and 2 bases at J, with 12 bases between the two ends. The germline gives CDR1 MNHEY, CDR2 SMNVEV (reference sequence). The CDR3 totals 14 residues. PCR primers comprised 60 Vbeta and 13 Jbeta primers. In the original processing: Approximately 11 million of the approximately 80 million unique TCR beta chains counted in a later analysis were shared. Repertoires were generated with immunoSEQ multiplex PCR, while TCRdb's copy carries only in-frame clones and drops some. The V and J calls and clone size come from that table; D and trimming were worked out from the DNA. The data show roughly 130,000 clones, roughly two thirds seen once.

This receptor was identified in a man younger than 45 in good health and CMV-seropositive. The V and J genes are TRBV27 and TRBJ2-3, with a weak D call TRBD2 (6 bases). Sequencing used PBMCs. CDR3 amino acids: CASSLGLFTDTQYF. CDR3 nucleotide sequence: TGTGCCAGCAGCCTGGGACTCTTCACAGATACGCAGTATTTT.